This entry describes one T cell receptor (beta chain). Its target is not known. The CDR3 is 14 amino acids. Germline CDR1 reads MDHEN; CDR2 reads SYDVKM. V was pared by 3 bases and J by 3 bases, with 11 bases between. Using RNA template, CDR3s of TCR alpha and beta were amplified with iRepertoire arm-PCR. One-step reverse transcription and amplification started from around 100-400 ng of tissue mRNA or PBMC total RNA. TCRdb fed the multiplex PCR reads into MiXCR, producing one record per CDR3 protein. The sample carries over 130,000 distinct CDR3 sequences, about two fifths recorded once. This sample is drawn from a study of glioma-infiltrating T cells. Study outcomes and limitations: Above-expected tissue-blood divergence occurred in all gliomas, most in low-grade ones. Only very few CDR3 sequences appeared in both tissue and blood.

The specimen was glioma tissue, nonneoplastic brain tissue, or PBMCs (not recorded which). This clonotype originated in a human donor with low-grade glioma or glioblastoma, undergoing nonglioma brain surgery, or in good health (not recorded which). V is TRBV28 and J is TRBJ1-1, with a weak D call TRBD1 (5 bases). Here the CDR3 reads CASSLVKGDTEAFF. CDR3 DNA sequence: TGTGCCAGCAGTTTGGTTAAAGGGGACACTGAAGCTTTCTTT. The entire variable domain, with the rest obtained from reference TRBV28 and TRBJ1-1, is as follows: DVKVTQSSRYLVKRTGEKVFLECVQDMDHENMFWYRQDPGLGLRLIYFSYDVKMKEKGDIPEGYSVSREKKERFSLILESASTNQTSMYLCASSLVKGDTEAFFGQGTRLTVV.